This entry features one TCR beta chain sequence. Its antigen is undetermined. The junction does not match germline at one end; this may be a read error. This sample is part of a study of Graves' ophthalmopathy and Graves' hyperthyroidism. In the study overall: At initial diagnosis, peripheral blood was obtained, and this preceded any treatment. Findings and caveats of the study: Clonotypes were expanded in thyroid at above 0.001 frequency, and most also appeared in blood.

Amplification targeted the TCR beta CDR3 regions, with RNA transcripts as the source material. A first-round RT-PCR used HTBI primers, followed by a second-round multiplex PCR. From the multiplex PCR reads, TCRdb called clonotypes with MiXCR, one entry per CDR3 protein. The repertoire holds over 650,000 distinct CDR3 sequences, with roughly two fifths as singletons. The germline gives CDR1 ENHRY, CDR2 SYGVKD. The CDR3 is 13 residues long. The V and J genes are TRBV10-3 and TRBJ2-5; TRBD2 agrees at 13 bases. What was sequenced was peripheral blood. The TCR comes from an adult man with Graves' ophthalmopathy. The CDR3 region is CASSRTSGRTQYF. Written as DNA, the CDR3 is TGTGCCAGCAGTCGGACTAGCGGGAGGACCCAGTACTTC.